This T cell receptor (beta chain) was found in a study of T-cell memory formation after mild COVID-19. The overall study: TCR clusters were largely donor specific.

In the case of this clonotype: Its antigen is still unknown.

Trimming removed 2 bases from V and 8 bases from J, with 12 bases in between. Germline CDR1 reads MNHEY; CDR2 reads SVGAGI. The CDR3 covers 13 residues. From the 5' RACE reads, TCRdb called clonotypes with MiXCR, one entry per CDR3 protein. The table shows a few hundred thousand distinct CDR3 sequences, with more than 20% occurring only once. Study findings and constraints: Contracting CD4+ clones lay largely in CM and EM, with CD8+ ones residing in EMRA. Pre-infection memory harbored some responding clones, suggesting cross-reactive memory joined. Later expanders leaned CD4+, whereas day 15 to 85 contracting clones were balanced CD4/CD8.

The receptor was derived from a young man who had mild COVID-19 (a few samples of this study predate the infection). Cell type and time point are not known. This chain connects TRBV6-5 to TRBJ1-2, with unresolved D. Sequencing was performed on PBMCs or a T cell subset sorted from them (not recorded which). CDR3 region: CASSYKGPWGYTF. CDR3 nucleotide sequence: TGTGCCAGCAGTTACAAGGGTCCTTGGGGCTACACCTTC.